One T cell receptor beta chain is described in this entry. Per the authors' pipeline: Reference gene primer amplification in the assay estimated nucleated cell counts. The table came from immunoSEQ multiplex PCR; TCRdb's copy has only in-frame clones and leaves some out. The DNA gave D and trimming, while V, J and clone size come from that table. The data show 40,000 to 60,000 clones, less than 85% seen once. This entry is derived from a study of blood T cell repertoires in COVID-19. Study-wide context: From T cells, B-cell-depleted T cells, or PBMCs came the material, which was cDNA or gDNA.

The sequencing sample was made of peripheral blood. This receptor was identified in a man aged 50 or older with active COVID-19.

CDR3 region: CASPRGRKQYF. The CDR3 DNA reads TGTGCCAGTCCCCGTGGGAGAAAGCAGTACTTC. The chain is built from TRBV27 and TRBJ2-7; D possibly corresponds to TRBD2 (5 bases). CDR3 length: 11 residues. V lost 9 bases and J 8 bases, leaving 14 bases between the germline ends. Germline values: CDR1 MNHEY, CDR2 SMNVEV (reference sequence).